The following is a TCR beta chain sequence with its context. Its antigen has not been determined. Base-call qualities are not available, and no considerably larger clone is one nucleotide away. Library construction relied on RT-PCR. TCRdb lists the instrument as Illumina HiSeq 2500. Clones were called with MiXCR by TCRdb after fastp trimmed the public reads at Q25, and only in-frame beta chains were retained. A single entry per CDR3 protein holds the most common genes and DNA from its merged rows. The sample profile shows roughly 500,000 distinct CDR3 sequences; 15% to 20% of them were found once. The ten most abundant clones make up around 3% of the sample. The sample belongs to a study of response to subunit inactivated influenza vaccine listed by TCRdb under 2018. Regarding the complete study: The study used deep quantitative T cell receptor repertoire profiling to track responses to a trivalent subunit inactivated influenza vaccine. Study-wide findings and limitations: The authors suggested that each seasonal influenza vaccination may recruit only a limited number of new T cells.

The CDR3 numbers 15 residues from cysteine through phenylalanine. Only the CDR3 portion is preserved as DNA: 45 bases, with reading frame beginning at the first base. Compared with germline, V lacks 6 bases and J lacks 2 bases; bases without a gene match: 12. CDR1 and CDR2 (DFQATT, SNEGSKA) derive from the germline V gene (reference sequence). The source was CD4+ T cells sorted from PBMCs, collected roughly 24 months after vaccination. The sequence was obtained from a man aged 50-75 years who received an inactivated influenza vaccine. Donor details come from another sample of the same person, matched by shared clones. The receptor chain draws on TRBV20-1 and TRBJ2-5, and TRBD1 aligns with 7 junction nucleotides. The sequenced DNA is TGCAGTGCAGAAAGACAGGGCGCCCTTCAAGAGACCCAGTACTTC. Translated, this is CSAERQGALQETQYF.